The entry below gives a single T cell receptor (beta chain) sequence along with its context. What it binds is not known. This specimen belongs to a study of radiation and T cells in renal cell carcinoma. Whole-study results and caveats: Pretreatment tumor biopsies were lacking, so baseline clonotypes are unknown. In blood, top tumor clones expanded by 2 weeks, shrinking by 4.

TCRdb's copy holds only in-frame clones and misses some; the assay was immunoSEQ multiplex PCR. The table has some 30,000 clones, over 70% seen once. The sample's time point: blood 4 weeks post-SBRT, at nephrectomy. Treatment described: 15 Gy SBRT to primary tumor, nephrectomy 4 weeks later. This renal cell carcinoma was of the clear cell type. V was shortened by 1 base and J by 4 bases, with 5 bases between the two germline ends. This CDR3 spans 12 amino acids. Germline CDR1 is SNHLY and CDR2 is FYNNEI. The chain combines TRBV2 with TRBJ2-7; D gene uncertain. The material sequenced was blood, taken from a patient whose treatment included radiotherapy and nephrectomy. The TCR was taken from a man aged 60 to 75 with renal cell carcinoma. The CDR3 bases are TGTGCCAGCAGTGAAGGACGGTACGAGCAGTACTTC. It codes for CASSEGRYEQYF.